Below, 2 T cell receptor beta chains from the same sample are listed, as sequenced in a study of blood T cell repertoires in COVID-19. Profiling relied on immunoSEQ multiplex PCR, and the TCRdb table lists in-frame clones only, not all of them. The sample lists some 33,000 clones, 84% occurring once. Sequenced sample: peripheral blood. These receptors originate from a human donor in a cohort sampled during active COVID-19.

The J gene is TRBJ2-5, the V gene TRBV18; 7 positions match TRBD2. V shed 4 bases, J shed 5 bases, and the junction held 13 bases outside the gene matches. This CDR3 is built from 16 residues. Per germline, CDR1 KGHSH and CDR2 LQKENI. The CDR3 bases are TGTGCCAGCTCACTAACGACCTTAGCGGGCCATGAGACCCAGTACTTC. Its translation is CASSLTTLAGHETQYF.

The chain carries TRBV19 and TRBJ1-3, with 10 bases matching TRBD1. Germline lookup yields CDR1 LNHDA and CDR2 SQIVND (reference sequence). The CDR3 runs to 14 residues. Unmatched junction bases numbered 4, after V lost 9 bases and J lost 2 bases. The CDR3 reads CASSGQGAGNTIYF. The CDR3 bases are TGTGCCAGCAGTGGACAGGGGGCTGGAAACACCATATATTTT.